Following are 18 T cell receptor beta chains from one sample sequenced in a study of T cell responses to AZD1222 COVID-19 vaccine (dated by TCRdb to the early 2020s). Explained via the paper, the time point label denotes: baseline before first vaccination. Preparation of the library involved the immunoSEQ multiplex PCR assay. The immuneACCESS repertoire file appears here via TCRdb, limited to in-frame rearrangements. These files lack a portion of the clones; in checked studies, under half of the deficit traces to unresolved V genes, and the cause of the others is not known. The sample table records tens of thousands of clones; around 82% of these occur just once. Approximately 46% of the sample is in the top ten clones. The sequencing here drew on peripheral blood, taken on day 0 of AZD1222 vaccination. The source of these receptors is an adult in good health.

The rearrangement uses TRBV19 and TRBJ1-1; D may be TRBD1 (5 bases). The ends were cut back, 7 bases at V and 1 base at J, with 19 bases in the middle. This CDR3 is 16 amino acids long. CDR1 and CDR2 (germline): LNHDA, SQIVND (reference sequence). CDR3 nucleotides: TGTGCCAGTAAAACCCCTAGGGGCAGCTCGAACACTGAAGCTTTCTTT. Translation gives CASKTPRGSSNTEAFF.

V and J are TRBV6-5 and TRBJ1-1; D might be TRBD1 (5 bases). Germline loops: CDR1 MNHEY, CDR2 SVGAGI. Trimming stripped 7 bases from V and 1 base from J, with 13 bases between. The CDR3 runs 14 residues. Here the CDR3 DNA reads TGTGCCAGCAAAATCAGGGATCGGAACACTGAAGCTTTCTTT. Its protein product is CASKIRDRNTEAFF.

The chain recombines TRBV4-1 with TRBJ2-1; D remains ambiguous. V was trimmed by 1 base and J by 10 bases, leaving 8 bases between them. This CDR3 contains 12 residues. Germline lookup yields CDR1 MGHRA and CDR2 YSYEKL. The CDR3 spells CASSQGDMEQFF. CDR3 sequence (DNA): TGCGCCAGCAGCCAAGGAGATATGGAGCAGTTCTTC.

The sample holds a few counts of this clone. The junction differs from germline at one of its ends, possibly a read error. This chain connects TRBV28 to TRBJ2-7; 7 bases align to TRBD2. The CDR3 consists of 11 residues. The germline CDR1 and CDR2 sequences are MDHEN and SYDVKM. The DNA for the CDR3 is TGTGCCAGCAGTTTGGGGGGGACGTCGAACTTC. It codes for CASSLGGTSNF.

The CDR3 DNA reads as TGTGCCAGCAGTTCAACTAGCGGGAGCAACAATGAGCAGTTCTTC. This encodes CASSSTSGSNNEQFF. V usage is TRBV27 and J usage is TRBJ2-1; 11 bases line up with TRBD2. This CDR3 contains 15 residues. Germline V lookup: CDR1 MNHEY, CDR2 SMNVEV (reference sequence). With 4 bases clipped from V and 5 bases from J, the junction kept 4 bases outside the gene matches.

Concerning this clone itself: Sequence at one end of the junction differs from germline and may be a read error. The chain combines TRBV3-1 (or the pseudogene TRBV3-2) with TRBJ1-1; unclear D gene. Germline-derived CDR1 and CDR2 are LGHDT and YNNKEL (reference sequence). CDR3 size: 13 residues. The CDR3 DNA sequence: TGTGCCAGCAGCGCTGACGTGAAGACTGAAGCTTTCTTT. It encodes CASSADVKTEAFF.

The CDR3 region is CASSLEFGEASGYTF. CDR3 sequence (DNA): TGCGCCAGCAGCTTGGAATTTGGGGAAGCTAGTGGCTACACCTTC. V usage is TRBV5-1 and J usage is TRBJ1-2; D call uncertain. The V gene lost 0 bases and the J gene lost 7 bases, with 16 bases spanning the gap. Germline values: CDR1 SGHRS, CDR2 YFSETQ. There are 15 residues in the CDR3.

The chain links TRBV25-1 to TRBJ2-7; 10 bases match TRBD1. Germline values: CDR1 MGHDK, CDR2 SYGVNS. CDR3 length: 14 residues. Trimming took 3 bases from V and 3 from J; bases not matched to a gene: 2. The CDR3 loop reads CASSEGQGSYEQYF. The DNA for the CDR3 is TGTGCCAGCAGTGAGGGACAGGGGAGCTACGAGCAGTACTTC.

This chain uses TRBV30 with TRBJ1-2; D is perhaps TRBD1 (6 bases). The germline V and J ends were trimmed by 4 bases and 5 bases, with 20 bases remaining between them. This CDR3 contains 15 residues. CDR1 and CDR2 from the germline V gene are GTSNPN and SVGIG (reference sequence). The CDR3 DNA reads TGTGCCTGGAATCAAGGAGGCGCAGGGGAATATGGCTACACCTTC. It yields the protein CAWNQGGAGEYGYTF. Full variable domain (remainder filled in from reference TRBV30 and TRBJ1-2): SQTIHQWPATLVQPVGSPLSLECTVEGTSNPNLYWYRQAAGRGLQLLFYSVGIGQISSEVPQNLSASRPQDRQFILSSKKLLLSDSGFYLCAWNQGGAGEYGYTFGSGTRLTVV.

This clone has just a few counts. CDR3 bases: TGTGCCAGCGCCCTGGAGGGGTATTCGTTGAATGAGCAGTTCTTC. This encodes CASALEGYSLNEQFF. The chain carries TRBV6-5 and TRBJ2-1; D is possibly TRBD2 (6 bases). The CDR3 has 15 amino acids. With 8 bases removed from V and 7 bases from J, the gap between germline ends came to 21 bases. The germline V gene has CDR1 MNHEY and CDR2 SVGAGI.

The chain is built from TRBV12-3 or TRBV12-4 and TRBJ2-7; 7 bases match TRBD2. The CDR3 length is 13 residues. J was trimmed by 3 bases and V by 3 bases; bases with no gene match: 2. The CDR3, as DNA: TGTGCCAGCAGTTTCGCGGGAGTCTACGAGCAGTACTTC. Amino acids: CASSFAGVYEQYF.

The J gene is TRBJ1-5, the V gene TRBV18; D unresolved. The germline V and J ends were trimmed by 2 bases and 0 bases, with 8 bases remaining between them. CDR3 length equals 15 residues. Germline V lookup: CDR1 KGHSH, CDR2 LQKENI. In DNA, the CDR3 is TGTGCCAGCTCACCAGTTGCTAATAGCAATCAGCCCCAGCATTTT. Its translation: CASSPVANSNQPQHF.

The V and J genes are TRBV16 and TRBJ2-7; 9 bases line up with TRBD1. Trimming took 4 bases from V and 1 from J; bases not matched to a gene: 11. CDR3 length: 17 residues. In germline, CDR1 is KGHSY, CDR2 FQNENV. The CDR3 region has the DNA TGTGCCAGCAGCCTTGGGACAGGGAGAAGTGGGTCCTACGAGCAGTACTTC. Translating it yields CASSLGTGRSGSYEQYF.

This clone was counted between two and nine times. This chain joins TRBV7-3 and TRBJ2-3; 7 positions match TRBD2. There are 13 residues in the CDR3. Germline CDR1 reads SGHTA; CDR2 reads FQGTGA. V lost 5 bases to trimming and J lost 6 bases; unmatched junction nucleotides: 5. CDR3 sequence: CASSPRAGDTQYF. The DNA for the CDR3 is TGTGCCAGCAGCCCACGAGCGGGGGATACGCAGTATTTT.

The V gene is TRBV5-4, the J gene TRBJ2-3; D is unresolved. There are 15 residues in the CDR3. Germline V gene lookup returns CDR1 SGHNT and CDR2 YYREEE (reference sequence). V was trimmed by 4 bases and J by 0 bases, leaving 12 bases between them. The CDR3 sequence: CASSPSPGSTDTQYF. CDR3 bases: TGTGCCAGCAGCCCCTCGCCTGGGAGCACAGATACGCAGTATTTT.

This sequence joins TRBV11-2 and TRBJ2-5, with 8 nucleotides matching TRBD2. The V segment lost 2 bases and the J segment 4 bases; nucleotides outside the gene matches: 3. CDR1 is SGHAT and CDR2 is FQNNGV in the germline V gene. This CDR3 comprises 14 residues. CDR3 bases: TGTGCCAGCAGCTTACCTGCGGGAGGAGAGACCCAGTACTTC. Translation: CASSLPAGGETQYF.

The CDR3: CASSLVGRNTEAFF. The CDR3 nucleotides are TGTGCCAGCAGTTTGGTGGGGAGGAACACTGAAGCTTTCTTT. This sequence joins TRBV6-2 or TRBV6-3 and TRBJ1-1; D ambiguous. The germline V gene has CDR1 MNHEY and CDR2 SVGEGT. V gave up 4 bases and J gave up 1 base, with 10 bases separating them. The CDR3 covers 14 residues.

The chain joins TRBV5-1 to TRBJ2-7, with no clear D. Deletions cut 1 base from V and 4 bases from J, with 12 bases between. Germline V lookup: CDR1 SGHRS, CDR2 YFSETQ. The CDR3 sequence is 14 residues long. The CDR3 nucleotides are TGCGCCAGCAGCTTGATAGGGCTCGGGTACGAGCAGTACTTC. Residues: CASSLIGLGYEQYF.